These 10 T cell receptor beta chains share one sample of origin, sequenced in a study of response to subunit inactivated influenza vaccine. TCRdb recomputed calls from the RT-PCR reads with MiXCR, one row per CDR3 protein. The sample holds about 170,000 distinct CDR3 sequences, about 10% seen once. Sample: CD8+ T cells sorted from PBMCs, taken approximately 25 months after vaccination. The origin of the receptors is a man aged 50 to 69 who received an inactivated influenza vaccine.

In this sample, this clonotype turned up a few times. The chain combines TRBV15 with TRBJ2-2, with 14 bases lining up with TRBD2. Germline V gene data show CDR1 as LNHNV and CDR2 as YYDKDF (reference sequence). V lost 0 bases, J lost 8 bases, and 5 bases stayed unmatched. The CDR3 loop spans 17 amino acids. CDR3 bases: TGTGCCACCAGCAGAGATGGACTAGCGGGGGGTTCGGGGGAGCTGTTTTTT. This codes for CATSRDGLAGGSGELFF.

This chain connects TRBV28 to TRBJ2-4; TRBD2 matches at 8 bases. The V gene's germline CDR1 is MDHEN and CDR2 SYDVKM. The CDR3 spans 18 residues. The ends lost 1 base at V and 1 base at J; junction bases unmatched: 9. Written as DNA, the CDR3 is TGTGCCAGCAGTTTATATCCTAGCGGGCCGGGGGCCAAAAACATTCAGTACTTC. It codes for CASSLYPSGPGAKNIQYF.

This clonotype has only a few counts. This chain uses TRBV2 with TRBJ2-7; D might be TRBD1 (6 bases). The V and J ends lost 5 bases and 5 bases respectively, with 10 bases between them. The CDR3 runs to 12 residues. CDR1 and CDR2 (germline): SNHLY, FYNNEI. CDR3 loop: CASSYRVHEQYF. Written as DNA, the CDR3 is TGTGCCAGCAGTTACAGGGTCCACGAGCAGTACTTC.

This clonotype was seen ten or more times. The chain carries TRBV29-1 and TRBJ2-2; D remains ambiguous. The germline V gene encodes CDR1 SQVTM and CDR2 ANQGSEA. This CDR3 contains 11 residues. V was trimmed by 6 bases and J by 6 bases, leaving 8 bases between them. The CDR3 bases are TGCAGCGTCGAGACCCCCGGGGAGCTGTTTTTT. Amino acids: CSVETPGELFF.

The gene calls are TRBV5-5 and TRBJ2-5; 8 bases are shared with TRBD1. Germline loops: CDR1 SGHKS, CDR2 YYEKEE (reference sequence). This CDR3 region has 16 residues. Trimming removed 5 bases from V and 1 base from J; junction bases left unmatched: 10. The CDR3 reads CASRNTDRVIQETQYF. CDR3 in DNA: TGTGCCAGCAGAAATACGGACAGGGTGATCCAAGAGACCCAGTACTTC.

The chain has TRBV11-1 and TRBJ2-3; D may be TRBD2 (5 bases). The CDR3 has 18 amino acids. Germline CDR1 is SGHAT and CDR2 is FQDESV (reference sequence). V gave up 4 bases and J gave up 2 bases, with 22 bases separating them. CDR3 nucleotides: TGTGCCAGCAGCTCGGGATCGACGGTACGGGCCCTCACAGATACGCAGTATTTT. It encodes CASSSGSTVRALTDTQYF.

This clonotype was counted only a few times. The chain joins TRBV9 to TRBJ2-1; 13 bases are a match to TRBD2. The V gene's germline CDR1 is SGDLS and CDR2 YYNGEE. V dropped 2 bases and J dropped 7; count of bases not matched to a gene: 18. The CDR3 is 20 residues long. The CDR3 spells CASSVLPLTERTSGRNEQFF. As DNA, the CDR3 is TGTGCCAGCAGCGTTCTGCCGTTAACGGAGAGGACTAGCGGGAGAAATGAGCAGTTCTTC.

The chain recombines TRBV12-3 or TRBV12-4 with TRBJ2-2; 9 nucleotides agree with TRBD1. With 5 bases clipped from V and 6 bases from J, the junction kept 7 bases outside the gene matches. This CDR3 has 15 residues. CDR3 protein: CASSISDRGAGELFF. Written as DNA, the CDR3 is TGTGCCAGCAGTATATCGGACAGGGGCGCCGGGGAGCTGTTTTTT.

This clonotype was seen at least ten times. The gene calls are TRBV29-1 and TRBJ2-7; tentative D call: TRBD2 (5 bases). The CDR3 has 13 amino acids. CDR1 is SQVTM and CDR2 is ANQGSEA in the germline V gene. The V end lost 5 bases, the J end lost 0 bases, and 11 bases lay between the germline ends. The chain's CDR3 is CSVWTANSYEQYF. The CDR3 coding sequence is TGCAGCGTTTGGACTGCTAACTCCTACGAGCAGTACTTC.

The chain carries TRBV5-1 and TRBJ2-7, with 10 bases matching TRBD1. CDR3 length: 15 residues. J was trimmed by 6 bases and V by 0 bases; bases with no gene match: 6. Looked up from germline, CDR1 is SGHRS and CDR2 is YFSETQ. CDR3 residues: CASSLAGTGALEQYF. CDR3 DNA sequence: TGCGCCAGCAGCTTGGCCGGGACAGGGGCACTCGAGCAGTACTTC.